The entry that follows covers one T cell receptor (beta chain) sequence. This clone was recorded a few times. What this receptor recognizes is not known. Per-base qualities were not stored, and no clone one base away is much larger. This sample was taken from a study of control samples from healthy donors and cancer patients (dated by TCRdb to 2019 to 2021). CDR1 is given as LGHDT and CDR2 as YNNKEL, both from the germline V gene (reference sequence). V loses 7 bases at its end and J loses 2 bases; junction bases beyond the gene matches: 24. CDR3 length: 21 amino acids, cysteine to phenylalanine. Only the CDR3 part of the read is kept: 63 bases, read in frame from the first base. The library relied on the immunoSEQ multiplex PCR assay. TCRdb took over this immuneACCESS table, retaining in-frame rearrangements with V and J assigned. Such tables are incomplete; in checked studies, under half of the missing clones stem from an unresolved V gene, and the remainder is unexplained. The sample table shows some 40,000 clones, and 80% to 90% are seen once. The ten largest clonotypes hold roughly a fifth of the sample.

The sample comprised PBMCs. This TCR was sampled from a woman aged 60-75 years with lung cancer. The chain employs TRBV3-1 (or the pseudogene TRBV3-2) and TRBJ2-2, with 8 bases matching TRBD2. The CDR3 protein is CASTENGIQREKYTNTGELFF. The nucleotide sequence reads as follows: TGTGCCAGCACCGAGAACGGTATCCAGCGGGAGAAGTATACTAACACCGGGGAGCTGTTTTTT.